This paragraph reports one T cell receptor (beta chain). The record originates from a study of OX40 agonist ivuxolimab in advanced cancers. Study-level background: Patients received ivuxolimab, an intravenous treatment, every 2 weeks at 0.01 to 10 mg/kg.

With baseline, cycle 4 day 1, and cycle 7 day 1 as timepoints, blood was sampled. Sequencing was performed with immunoSEQ multiplex PCR; in TCRdb, only in-frame clones are kept and a portion is missing. Altogether around 70,000 clones are present, about 85% being singletons, with the ten largest covering roughly 3.9%. Germline lookup yields CDR1 MNHNY and CDR2 SVGAGI (reference sequence). The CDR3 loop spans 14 amino acids. V lost 2 bases to trimming and J lost 2 bases; unmatched junction nucleotides: 0. The chain carries TRBV6-6 and TRBJ1-5; 7 bases agree with TRBD1. The receptor was derived from an adult with an advanced solid tumor such as melanoma, head and neck, liver or kidney cancer. The sample consisted of CD4+ or CD8+ T cells sorted from blood, taken in a trial of the OX40 agonist ivuxolimab. This chain's CDR3 is CASSYGTGNQPQHF. CDR3 DNA: TGTGCCAGCAGTTACGGGACAGGCAATCAGCCCCAGCATTTT.